The T cell receptor (beta chain) described here comes from a study of CD8 T cells in Susac syndrome (dated by TCRdb to between 2018 and 2021). Notes on the research overall: The study used repertoire sequencing to test whether antigen drove CD8+ T cell activation and differentiation in Susac syndrome.

Spanning cysteine to phenylalanine, the CDR3 consists of 12 amino acids. Only the CDR3 DNA stays, 36 bases, in frame from base 1. CDR1 SQVTM and CDR2 ANQGSEA were looked up in the germline V gene. From V the trimming removes 6 bases and from J it removes 2 bases, while the gene matches leave 2 bases of the junction unaccounted for. As concerns this clonotype: Its antigen is not yet known. No qualities accompany the bases; no much larger clone lies one base away.

RNA was extracted using the RNeasy kit, and about 0.5 to 1 ug of the RNA was reverse transcribed with random hexamers. The immunoSEQ multiplex PCR assay, covering 54 Vbeta and 13 Jbeta segments, was used to amplify TCR beta CDR3 regions. PCR amplification bias was corrected by using a synthetic template baseline for primer optimization and computational correction. On the study's bioinformatics: Only productive sequences were kept, with reads annotated to V, D and J genes according to IMGT and analyzed in immunoSEQ Analyzer. Clonality was computed as one minus Shannon entropy normalized by log2 of the number of productive unique sequences. Public and private clones were assessed among the 100 most prevalent clones of each patient and control. Clones were defined as Susac-specific if absent from the healthy and MS cohorts, from around 1,100 published viral clones and from other ImmuneACCESS disease sequences. TCRdb passed the public sequencing reads through fastp at Q25 and MiXCR, retaining productive beta sequences. Each entry is one CDR3 protein sequence, shown with its most common DNA and genes. In this record, the V and J calls reflect TCRdb's handling and not the investigators' own analysis. The sample table records 200,000 or so distinct CDR3 sequences; nearly 95% of these occur just once. Of the sample, approximately 0.093% falls within the top ten clones.

Broad study findings and their caveats: The number of individuals in the TCR sequencing and HLA analysis was recognized as being relatively small.

High-throughput TCR beta sequencing profiled peripheral blood CD8+ and CD4+ T cells from healthy donors, Susac syndrome patients and multiple sclerosis patients. The multiple sclerosis controls were treatment-naive patients who had stable or active relapsing-remitting disease and met the revised McDonald criteria. Bulk CD8+ and CD4+ T cells were purified magnetically by negative isolation, whereas CD8+ TEMRA cells were enriched by FACS. Blood was collected in EDTA tubes and processed within 24 hours, with PBMCs isolated through density gradient centrifugation. PBMCs intended for TCR sequencing were frozen in liquid nitrogen and were later thawed in a 37 degrees C water bath. The sorted or isolated CD4+, CD8+ and CD8+ TEMRA cells had a purity of 90% or higher.

This sequence originates from a human donor with multiple sclerosis. The source material was CD4+ T cells from PBMCs. Here the chain combines TRBV29-1 and TRBJ1-2; the junction holds 8 bases that match TRBD1. This receptor carries the CDR3 CSVGDRNYGYTF. DNA sequence: TGCAGCGTGGGGGACAGGAACTATGGCTACACCTTC.